This T cell receptor (beta chain) came from a study of identical twins. Findings and limits, study-wide: Fewer insertions marked abundant cord blood beta clonotypes; young adult naive trended weakly, memory not at all. Invariant MAIT and iNKT cells are populations that could partly confound zero-insertion analyses.

On this clonotype itself: What it binds is not known.

Unique molecular identifiers were present on cDNA, and template switching added a universal primer site. MiXCR, run by TCRdb on the 5' RACE reads, gives a single entry per CDR3 protein. Of hundreds of thousands of distinct CDR3 sequences listed, roughly 6% are singletons. Germline V gene lookup returns CDR1 SQVTM and CDR2 ANQGSEA. The V and J ends lost 3 bases and 5 bases respectively, with 11 bases between them. The CDR3 has 13 amino acids. Sequenced: naive T cells sorted from blood. The chain joins TRBV29-1 to TRBJ2-4, with a weak D call TRBD1 (5 bases). This clonotype was obtained from a young man in good health. The DNA of the CDR3 is TGCAGCGTTGATAGGCAGGGTCAAAACATTCAGTACTTC. It yields the protein CSVDRQGQNIQYF.